Given below is one TCR beta chain in context. The antigen is undetermined. These data belong to a study of CD8 T cell repertoires and HIV-1 epitope variants. Generated by immunoSEQ multiplex PCR, the TCRdb table keeps only in-frame clones and is missing some. The data contain several thousand clones, less than 75% of them singletons. The CDR3 runs to 15 residues. Looked up from germline, CDR1 is LNHDA and CDR2 is SQIVND (reference sequence). V gave up 5 bases and J gave up 1 base, with 14 bases separating them. This receptor was taken from a male donor with HIV. V gene TRBV19 combines with J gene TRBJ1-1; no firm D call. Sequencing used cultured CD8+ T cells derived from PBMCs. The CDR3 loop reads CASSGDEGPNTEAFF. CDR3 nucleotide sequence: TGTGCCAGTAGTGGCGACGAGGGTCCGAACACTGAAGCTTTCTTT.